A selection of T cell receptor beta chains follows, all from one sample in a study of cytomegalovirus exposure and HLA in healthy donors. Only in-frame clones appear in the TCRdb table, and some are missing; sequencing was by immunoSEQ multiplex PCR. The table includes 90,000 to 150,000 clones, around 63% detected once. Sequencing was done on a sample of PBMCs. The source is a middle-aged man in good health and CMV-seropositive. Both conserved end residues are part of each CDR3. The D gene is left open where the match is weak. Expanded clones are given a class, and other clones once, few, many or no size at all.

D gene: NA
V gene: TRBV9
clone size: NA
J gene: TRBJ2-5
CDR3 DNA: TGTGCCAGCAGCGCGACTTTCCAAGAGACCCAGTACTTC
CDR3 protein: CASSATFQETQYF

D gene: NA
V gene: TRBV4-1
clone size: few
J gene: TRBJ2-7
CDR3 DNA: TGCGCCAGCAGCCAATATGACAGGTTTTACGAGCAGTACTTC
CDR3 protein: CASSQYDRFYEQYF

D gene: TRBD2
V gene: TRBV7-9
clone size: NA
J gene: TRBJ2-1
CDR3 DNA: TGTGCCAGCAGCCCCCAGGGAGGGGTCAATGAGCAGTTCTTC
CDR3 protein: CASSPQGGVNEQFF

D gene: TRBD1
V gene: TRBV28
clone size: NA
J gene: TRBJ2-2
CDR3 DNA: TGTGCCAGCAGTCCGATAGGACAGGGGGCTTTTGGCGGGGAGCTGTTTTTT
CDR3 protein: CASSPIGQGAFGGELFF

D gene: TRBD2
V gene: TRBV5-4
clone size: NA
J gene: TRBJ2-5
CDR3 DNA: TGTGCCAGCAGCCCGACGGGGCGGGGGGGCCGGGAGACCCAGTACTTC
CDR3 protein: CASSPTGRGGRETQYF

D gene: TRBD2
V gene: TRBV23-1
clone size: NA
J gene: TRBJ2-7
CDR3 DNA: TGCGCCGGGAGCGGGACTAGCGTCTCCTACGAGCAGTACTTC
CDR3 protein: CAGSGTSVSYEQYF

D gene: TRBD2
V gene: TRBV10-3
clone size: NA
J gene: TRBJ2-7
CDR3 DNA: TGTGCCATCAGTGCTAGCGGGAGTCGGGTTTCCCACGAGCAGTACTTC
CDR3 protein: CAISASGSRVSHEQYF

D gene: NA
V gene: TRBV11-1
clone size: NA
J gene: TRBJ1-1
CDR3 DNA: TGTGCCAGCAGCGCTTCGGCCGGGACACTCACTGAAGCTTTCTTT
CDR3 protein: CASSASAGTLTEAFF

D gene: NA
V gene: TRBV10-2
clone size: few
J gene: TRBJ1-4
CDR3 DNA: TGCGCCAGCAGTGAGTACGGAGGGACAACTAATGAAAAACTGTTTTTT
CDR3 protein: CASSEYGGTTNEKLFF

D gene: NA
V gene: TRBV4-1
clone size: NA
J gene: TRBJ2-7
CDR3 DNA: TGCGCCAGCAGCCAAGTATCCGGGGTCTCCTACGAGCAGTACTTC
CDR3 protein: CASSQVSGVSYEQYF

D gene: NA
V gene: TRBV11-3
clone size: NA
J gene: TRBJ2-5
CDR3 DNA: TGTGCCAGCAGCTTATCTTACGGGATGGAGACCCAGTACTTC
CDR3 protein: CASSLSYGMETQYF

D gene: TRBD1
V gene: TRBV6-1
clone size: NA
J gene: TRBJ1-1
CDR3 DNA: TGTGCCAGCAGAGACAGGGTGGTGAACACTGAAGCTTTCTTT
CDR3 protein: CASRDRVVNTEAFF

D gene: NA
V gene: TRBV28
clone size: NA
J gene: TRBJ2-7
CDR3 DNA: TGTGCCAGCAGGAATTTACAGGTACAAGCCTACGAGCAGTACTTC
CDR3 protein: CASRNLQVQAYEQYF

D gene: NA
V gene: TRBV6-1
clone size: NA
J gene: TRBJ2-5
CDR3 DNA: TGTGCCAGCAGTGAAGCGAAAGGCGGTCCTCAAGAGACCCAGTACTTC
CDR3 protein: CASSEAKGGPQETQYF

D gene: TRBD1
V gene: TRBV7-3
clone size: NA
J gene: TRBJ1-2
CDR3 DNA: TGTGCCAGCAGCTTAGAGGGGGCGGCTTATGGCTACACCTTC
CDR3 protein: CASSLEGAAYGYTF

D gene: NA
V gene: TRBV29-1
clone size: NA
J gene: TRBJ2-7
CDR3 DNA: TGCAGCGTTGTTGGCTTAGCGAACTCCTACGAGCAGTACTTC
CDR3 protein: CSVVGLANSYEQYF

D gene: NA
V gene: TRBV18
clone size: NA
J gene: TRBJ2-7
CDR3 DNA: TGTGCCAGCTCACCACCGGGGGGTAACGAGCAGTACTTC
CDR3 protein: CASSPPGGNEQYF

D gene: TRBD1
V gene: TRBV15
clone size: NA
J gene: TRBJ2-7
CDR3 DNA: TGTGCCACCAGCAGAGGGACAGGGGCCTACGAGCAGTACTTC
CDR3 protein: CATSRGTGAYEQYF

D gene: TRBD2
V gene: TRBV5-8
clone size: few
J gene: TRBJ2-3
CDR3 DNA: TGTGCCAGCAGCCCGCGGGGGGGTACGCAGTATTTT
CDR3 protein: CASSPRGGTQYF

D gene: TRBD1
V gene: TRBV2
clone size: NA
J gene: TRBJ1-1
CDR3 DNA: TGTGCCAGCATGGGGACAGGGGGAGCTTTCTTT
CDR3 protein: CASMGTGGAFF

D gene: NA
V gene: TRBV7-8
clone size: few
J gene: TRBJ1-1
CDR3 DNA: TGTGCCAGCAGCTTCGGCAGTCAGGGCACTGAAGCTTTCTTT
CDR3 protein: CASSFGSQGTEAFF

D gene: NA
V gene: TRBV6-6
clone size: few
J gene: TRBJ2-2
CDR3 DNA: TGTGCCAGCAGACTAGCTCAGGACAGGTACACCGGGGAGCTGTTTTTT
CDR3 protein: CASRLAQDRYTGELFF

D gene: TRBD2
V gene: TRBV19
clone size: NA
J gene: TRBJ2-2
CDR3 DNA: TGTGCCAGTAGGAGCGGGGGGGGCACCGGGGAGCTGTTTTTT
CDR3 protein: CASRSGGGTGELFF

D gene: TRBD1
V gene: TRBV7-9
clone size: NA
J gene: TRBJ2-7
CDR3 DNA: TGTGCCAGCAGCGGGGAGACAGGGGGGCCCTACGAGCAGTACTTC
CDR3 protein: CASSGETGGPYEQYF

D gene: NA
V gene: TRBV28
clone size: NA
J gene: TRBJ1-2
CDR3 DNA: TGTGCCAGCAGTTTCTGGGGGGGCGACGTCTATGGCTACACCTTC
CDR3 protein: CASSFWGGDVYGYTF

D gene: NA
V gene: TRBV7-2
clone size: NA
J gene: TRBJ2-5
CDR3 DNA: TGTGCCAGCAGCTTATGGCGGGGCCAAGAGACCCAGTACTTC
CDR3 protein: CASSLWRGQETQYF

D gene: NA
V gene: TRBV5-4
clone size: NA
J gene: TRBJ2-6
CDR3 DNA: TGTGCCAGCACCTGGACAGATATCTCTGGGGCCAACGTCCTGACTTTC
CDR3 protein: CASTWTDISGANVLTF

D gene: TRBD2
V gene: TRBV5-4
clone size: NA
J gene: TRBJ2-1
CDR3 DNA: TGTGCCAGCAGCCCTTCCGGGACTAGATACAATGAGCAGTTCTTC
CDR3 protein: CASSPSGTRYNEQFF

D gene: TRBD1
V gene: TRBV28
clone size: many
J gene: TRBJ1-4
CDR3 DNA: TGTGCCAGCAGCAAGGGACAGGGAAGGGAAAAACTGTTTTTT
CDR3 protein: CASSKGQGREKLFF

D gene: TRBD2
V gene: TRBV7-7
clone size: NA
J gene: TRBJ2-7
CDR3 DNA: TGTGCTAGCAGCTCACGACTAGCGGGAGAGAGTGAGCAGTACTTC
CDR3 protein: CASSSRLAGESEQYF

D gene: NA
V gene: TRBV7-3
clone size: few
J gene: TRBJ2-1
CDR3 DNA: TGTGCCAGCAGCTTAATGGGGGAGGATGAGCAGTTCTTC
CDR3 protein: CASSLMGEDEQFF

D gene: NA
V gene: TRBV10-1
clone size: few
J gene: TRBJ1-5
CDR3 DNA: TGCGCCAGTGCTGCAGGGCCCAATCAGCCCCAGCATTTT
CDR3 protein: CASAAGPNQPQHF

D gene: TRBD2
V gene: TRBV28
clone size: few
J gene: TRBJ2-2
CDR3 DNA: TGTGCCAGCAGCCCCGGGCGGACTAGATTCTCCGGGGAGCTGTTTTTT
CDR3 protein: CASSPGRTRFSGELFF

D gene: TRBD1
V gene: TRBV6-1
clone size: NA
J gene: TRBJ2-5
CDR3 DNA: TGTGCCGGGACAGAATTTTCCCAAGAGACCCAGTACTTC
CDR3 protein: CAGTEFSQETQYF

D gene: NA
V gene: TRBV27
clone size: NA
J gene: TRBJ2-7
CDR3 DNA: TGTGCCAGCCGTTGGGGTAGCGGACCCTACGAGCAGTACTTC
CDR3 protein: CASRWGSGPYEQYF

D gene: TRBD2
V gene: TRBV7-3
clone size: NA
J gene: TRBJ2-6
CDR3 DNA: TGTGCCAGCAGCCTCCCCCAGCGGGGGGCGGTTGGGGCCAACGTCCTGACTTTC
CDR3 protein: CASSLPQRGAVGANVLTF

D gene: NA
V gene: TRBV30
clone size: NA
J gene: TRBJ1-5
CDR3 DNA: TGTGCCTGGGGCGGGCACAGCAATCAGCCCCAGCATTTT
CDR3 protein: CAWGGHSNQPQHF

D gene: NA
V gene: TRBV7-9
clone size: once
J gene: TRBJ2-7
CDR3 DNA: TGTGCCAGCAACCTAGGGGAAACCTACGAGCAGTACTTC
CDR3 protein: CASNLGETYEQYF